This T cell receptor beta chain came from a study of blood T cell repertoires in COVID-19. The wider study: Samples taken during acute and convalescent COVID-19 were collected in the United States, Italy and Spain. PBMCs, B-cell-depleted T cells, or T cells provided the cDNA or gDNA that made up the material.

As processed by the authors: Amplified reference gene primers provided the basis for estimating nucleated cell counts. The data were produced by immunoSEQ multiplex PCR, yet TCRdb's version contains in-frame clones alone and is incomplete. The D gene and trimming were derived from the DNA, and the V and J assignments and clone size from that table. The repertoire holds 150,000 or so clones, with 82% as singletons. The germline V gene encodes CDR1 MNHEY and CDR2 SVGEGT. V gave up 0 bases and J gave up 1 base, with 13 bases separating them. The CDR3 is 17 residues long. The sample was peripheral blood. This chain links TRBV6-2 or TRBV6-3 with TRBJ1-5, with TRBD1 as a possible D gene (6 bases). This receptor was identified in a human donor with acute or convalescent COVID-19. The donor label of this sample is uncertain. This CDR3 reads CASSYSFTGTSNQPQHF. The CDR3 nucleotides read TGTGCCAGCAGTTACTCGTTCACAGGGACGAGCAATCAGCCCCAGCATTTT.